A selection of T cell receptor beta chains follows, all from one sample in a study of OX40 agonist ivuxolimab in advanced cancers. Method: immunoSEQ multiplex PCR; TCRdb's copy keeps in-frame clones and lacks some. The data contain 30,000 to 35,000 clones, more than 60% of them seen just once; the ten biggest clones take up approximately 11%. This sample comprised CD4+ or CD8+ T cells sorted from blood, obtained in a trial of the OX40 agonist ivuxolimab. The receptors were gathered from an adult with an advanced solid tumor such as melanoma, head and neck, liver or kidney cancer. CDR3s include the opening cysteine and the closing phenylalanine or tryptophan. A D gene is named only where the DNA matches it firmly. Clone size is not always given. Where it is, it says once, few, many or a class for expanded clones.

NA	TRBV10-3	TRBJ1-1	NA	TGTGCCATCAGTGAGAACACTGAAGCTTTCTTT	CAISENTEAFF
NA	TRBV6-4	TRBJ1-1	NA	TGTGCCAGCAGTGAATCCAGGAGCCTGAACACTGAAGCTTTCTTT	CASSESRSLNTEAFF
TRBD1	TRBV5-1	TRBJ1-6	NA	TGCGCCAGCAGCTTGACTCAGGGGACAGGGTTTTCACCCCTCCACTTT	CASSLTQGTGFSPLHF
NA	TRBV30	TRBJ1-5	NA	TGTGCCTGGAGCAAGACAGGTAATAGCAATCAGCCCCAGCATTTT	CAWSKTGNSNQPQHF
TRBD1	TRBV10-2	TRBJ2-3	NA	TGCGCCAGCAGTGAGACCAGGGACAGGGTGGGTACGCAGTATTTT	CASSETRDRVGTQYF
NA	TRBV18	TRBJ1-2	NA	TGTGCCAGCTCACCAGAGCGAGCGATCTCTAACTATGGCTACACCTTC	CASSPERAISNYGYTF
NA	TRBV18	TRBJ1-1	NA	TGTGCCAGCTCACCACAGGGAGGAAAGAACACTGAAGCTTTCTTT	CASSPQGGKNTEAFF
TRBD1	TRBV6-1	TRBJ1-5	NA	TGTGCCAGCAGACAGGGGGCGCGGAATCAGCCCCAGCATTTT	CASRQGARNQPQHF
NA	TRBV27	TRBJ1-2	NA	TGTGCCAGCAGGGCAGGGCTCTATGGCTACACCTTC	CASRAGLYGYTF
TRBD1	TRBV7-3	TRBJ2-1	NA	TGTGCCAGCAGCTTAGTACAGGGGAGCAATGAGCAGTTCTTC	CASSLVQGSNEQFF
NA	TRBV9	TRBJ2-1	NA	TGTGCCAGCAGCATTGGACCTTACAATGAGCAGTTCTTC	CASSIGPYNEQFF
NA	TRBV2	TRBJ2-1	once	TGTGCCAGCGTATACAATGAGCAGTTCTTC	CASVYNEQFF
TRBD1	TRBV4-1	TRBJ2-2	NA	TGCGCCAGCAGCCCCCCCAGGGACAGGGGTTGGGATACCGGGGAGCTGTTTTTT	CASSPPRDRGWDTGELFF
NA	TRBV5-4	TRBJ1-1	NA	TGTGCCAGCAGCTTGGATAGGGACATCACTGAAGCTTTCTTT	CASSLDRDITEAFF
NA	TRBV6-1	TRBJ1-6	NA	TGTGCCAGCAGTGCTCTACGTGGGGGGGGGACACTCAATTCACCCCTCCACTTT	CASSALRGGGTLNSPLHF
NA	TRBV11-2	TRBJ1-3	NA	TGTGCCAGCAGCTTAGGGGGGACACTCTCTGGAAACACCATATATTTT	CASSLGGTLSGNTIYF
TRBD1	TRBV19	TRBJ1-5	few	TGTGCCAGTAGTATCCACTACAGGGGGCTCAATCAGCCCCAGCATTTT	CASSIHYRGLNQPQHF
NA	TRBV2	TRBJ1-4	few	TGTGCCAGCAGTGAAGATGGGGGGGCCCTCGAAAAACTGTTTTTT	CASSEDGGALEKLFF
NA	TRBV18	TRBJ1-1	NA	TGTGCCAGCTCTCAGGCCATGGGAGACACTGAAGCTTTCTTT	CASSQAMGDTEAFF
NA	TRBV5-1	TRBJ2-7	NA	TGCGCCAGCAGACGCCGGGACACGGGATCGGTCGAGCAGTACTTC	CASRRRDTGSVEQYF
NA	TRBV11-1	TRBJ2-1	NA	TGTGCCAGCAGCTATAGTCTATATAGGGACAATGAGCAGTTCTTC	CASSYSLYRDNEQFF
NA	TRBV5-1	TRBJ2-7	NA	TGCGCCAGCAGCCCGGACAGCACCTACGAGCAGTACTTC	CASSPDSTYEQYF
NA	TRBV7-9	TRBJ2-7	NA	TGTGCCAGCAGCTTGTTTACTGTCGACGAGCAGTACTTC	CASSLFTVDEQYF
NA	TRBV6-1	TRBJ1-1	NA	TGTGCCAGCACGATGACTCTCATGAACACTGAAGCTTTCTTT	CASTMTLMNTEAFF
NA	TRBV6-6	TRBJ1-2	once	TGTGCCAGCAGTTCCCAGGGTCCCTATGGCTACACCTTC	CASSSQGPYGYTF
NA	TRBV6-5	TRBJ2-7	NA	TGTGCCAGCAGTTACTCGGGGACGGCATCGGACGAGCAGTACTTC	CASSYSGTASDEQYF
NA	TRBV2	TRBJ1-4	NA	TGTGCCAGCAGTGACAGGGTAAGGGGCTGGGATGAAAAACTGTTTTTT	CASSDRVRGWDEKLFF